The 23 T cell receptor beta chains given below trace back to one sample, sequenced in a study of T cell responses to AZD1222 COVID-19 vaccine. This table comes from immunoSEQ multiplex PCR, and its TCRdb copy is limited to in-frame clones, with some not included. The data show 200,000 or so clones, with 88% seen just once and around 8% held by the top ten. This specimen was peripheral blood, taken on day 0 of AZD1222 vaccination. Receptors originate from an adult in good health.

V gene TRBV5-5 combines with J gene TRBJ1-1, with TRBD1 matching over 10 bases. V dropped 3 bases and J dropped 6; count of bases not matched to a gene: 14. Germline V gives CDR1 SGHKS, CDR2 YYEKEE (reference sequence). The CDR3 extends over 17 amino acids. As DNA, the CDR3 is TGTGCCAGCAGCTCTGCCGGGACAGGGGCTACTCTCGCTGAAGCTTTCTTT. Amino acids: CASSSAGTGATLAEAFF.

The CDR3 reads CASSSSGLNEQFF. The CDR3 DNA is TGTGCCAGCAGTTCCTCGGGGCTAAATGAGCAGTTCTTC. The rearrangement links TRBV27 to TRBJ2-1, with D tentatively TRBD1 or TRBD2 (5 bases each). The CDR3 has 13 residues. The germline CDR1 and CDR2 sequences are MNHEY and SMNVEV (reference sequence). The V end lost 4 bases, the J end lost 7 bases, and 11 bases lay between the germline ends.

The chain combines TRBV2 with TRBJ1-6; TRBD1 matches at 11 bases. The CDR3 loop spans 14 amino acids. The J segment lost 9 bases and the V segment lost 8 bases, leaving 6 bases of the junction unmatched. From germline, CDR1 is SNHLY and CDR2 FYNNEI. CDR3 protein: CASGGQGEGSPLHF. The CDR3 DNA follows: TGTGCCAGCGGGGGACAGGGGGAGGGTTCACCCCTCCACTTT.

V usage is TRBV29-1 and J usage is TRBJ1-1; unclear D gene. The CDR3 consists of 13 residues. Germline values: CDR1 SQVTM, CDR2 ANQGSEA. Trimming pared 7 bases from V and 0 bases from J, leaving 12 bases between. In nucleotides, the CDR3 is TGCAGCGGAGCCGGGTCAATGAACACTGAAGCTTTCTTT. Protein sequence: CSGAGSMNTEAFF. The entire variable domain, with the rest obtained from reference TRBV29-1 and TRBJ1-1, is as follows: SAVISQKPSRDICQRGTSLTIQCQVDSQVTMMFWYRQQPGQSLTLIATANQGSEATYESGFVIDKFPISRPNLTFSTLTVSNMSPEDSSIYLCSGAGSMNTEAFFGQGTRLTVV.

The chain is built from TRBV21-1 and TRBJ2-4; whether TRBD2, the table's D call, matches the DNA was not checked. TRBV21-1 is a pseudogene segment. This CDR3 is 15 amino acids long. The CDR3 sequence is CASSSRRVAKNIQYF. The CDR3 DNA is TGTGCCAGCAGCTCCAGGAGGGTAGCCAAAAACATTCAGTACTTC.

V gene TRBV7-2 combines with J gene TRBJ1-6; D gene uncertain. The CDR3 extends over 16 amino acids. Germline values: CDR1 SGHTA, CDR2 FQGNSA. With 2 bases removed from V and 4 bases from J, the gap between germline ends came to 12 bases. The DNA of the CDR3 is TGTGCCAGCAGCTTACTGGTGGCCAATTATAATTCACCCCTCCACTTT. The encoded protein is CASSLLVANYNSPLHF. Full variable domain (missing parts from reference TRBV7-2 and TRBJ1-6): GAGVSQSPSNKVTEKGKDVELRCDPISGHTALYWYRQSLGQGLEFLIYFQGNSAPDKSGLPSDRFSAERTGGSVSTLTIQRTQQEDSAVYLCASSLLVANYNSPLHFGNGTRLTVT.

The chain employs TRBV27 and TRBJ2-7; the D gene is possibly TRBD2 (7 bases). This CDR3 has 15 amino acids. Germline-derived CDR1 and CDR2 are MNHEY and SMNVEV (reference sequence). The V gene lost 6 bases and the J gene lost 2 bases, with 17 bases spanning the gap. The CDR3 spells CASSLRGGAPYEQYF. The CDR3 DNA is TGTGCCAGCAGCCTTAGGGGGGGCGCACCCTACGAGCAGTACTTC.

This chain joins TRBV4-3 and TRBJ1-4; unclear D gene. Germline V CDR1 and CDR2: LGHNA, YSLEER. The CDR3 extends over 15 amino acids. Trimming cost V 4 bases and J 0 bases, with 9 bases left between them. This CDR3 reads CASSLEVATNEKLFF. The CDR3 DNA reads TGCGCCAGCAGCCTCGAAGTTGCAACTAATGAAAAACTGTTTTTT.

V usage is TRBV28 and J usage is TRBJ2-3; 9 bases agree with TRBD2. The length of the CDR3 is 15 residues. CDR1 is MDHEN, CDR2 SYDVKM, per germline. Trimming cost V 6 bases and J 6 bases; bases outside gene matches: 10. The CDR3: CASSSFAAGGDTQYF. CDR3 DNA sequence: TGTGCCAGCAGCAGTTTTGCGGCGGGGGGGGATACGCAGTATTTT. Complete variable domain (other parts from reference TRBV28 and TRBJ2-3): DVKVTQSSRYLVKRTGEKVFLECVQDMDHENMFWYRQDPGLGLRLIYFSYDVKMKEKGDIPEGYSVSREKKERFSLILESASTNQTSMYLCASSSFAAGGDTQYFGPGTRLTVL.

In its sample, this clone was seen a few times. DNA for the CDR3: TGTGCCAGCAGTTTAATAGGGCAGGACAACACTGAAGCTTTCTTT. Protein product: CASSLIGQDNTEAFF. V gene TRBV27 combines with J gene TRBJ1-1; D unresolved. This CDR3 spans 15 amino acids. The germline CDR1 and CDR2 sequences are MNHEY and SMNVEV (reference sequence). Trimming left V 2 bases short and J 2 bases short, with 12 bases between.

J is TRBJ2-7 and V is TRBV5-8, with D tentatively TRBD1 (6 bases). V was trimmed by 0 bases and J by 2 bases, leaving 9 bases between them. CDR3 size: 14 residues. Looked up from germline, CDR1 is SGHTS and CDR2 is YDEGEE. This CDR3 is CASSLGDIAYEQYF. The DNA for the CDR3 is TGTGCCAGCAGCTTGGGGGACATAGCCTACGAGCAGTACTTC.

CDR3 region: CASSQVIPGSSGYTF. The CDR3 region has the DNA TGCGCCAGCAGCCAAGTAATTCCAGGGAGCTCCGGCTACACCTTC. The chain uses TRBV4-1 and TRBJ1-2; D is perhaps TRBD1 (5 bases). Trimming removed 1 base at V and 8 bases at J, with 17 bases between. CDR1 and CDR2 (germline): MGHRA, YSYEKL. CDR3 length: 15 amino acids.

The chain joins TRBV12-5 to TRBJ2-1; no clear D. CDR1 is LGHNT and CDR2 is FRNRAP in the germline V gene. V was shortened by 6 bases and J by 2 bases, with 11 bases between the two germline ends. The CDR3 contains 14 residues. The CDR3 region has the DNA TGTGCTAGTGGCCTCGCACAGCCCTACAATGAGCAGTTCTTC. This encodes CASGLAQPYNEQFF.

The rearrangement links TRBV11-3 to TRBJ2-7; 11 bases map to TRBD2. V was pared by 3 bases and J by 6 bases, with 1 base of the junction left unmatched. There are 13 residues in the CDR3. Germline values: CDR1 SGHNT, CDR2 YENEEA. The CDR3 region is CASSFLAGGEQYF. As DNA, the CDR3 is TGTGCCAGCAGCTTTCTAGCGGGGGGCGAGCAGTACTTC.

The V call is TRBV7-2, the J call TRBJ1-6; 12 bases align to TRBD1. Trimming took 6 bases from V and 9 from J; bases not matched to a gene: 3. The CDR3 has 14 residues. Germline CDR1 SGHTA, CDR2 FQGNSA. CDR3 loop: CASSRGQGASPLHF. In nucleotides, the CDR3 is TGTGCCAGCAGTAGGGGACAGGGGGCTTCACCCCTCCACTTT.

The chain combines TRBV27 with TRBJ1-6; 8 positions match TRBD1. The germline V gene has CDR1 MNHEY and CDR2 SMNVEV (reference sequence). The CDR3 sequence is 17 residues long. Unmatched junction bases numbered 9, after V lost 0 bases and J lost 8 bases. The CDR3 loop is CASSLSLGTGYHSPLHF. The DNA of the CDR3 is TGTGCCAGCAGTTTATCCCTTGGGACAGGTTACCATTCACCCCTCCACTTT.

This chain connects TRBV5-1 to TRBJ1-3, with D perhaps TRBD1 (5 bases). Germline V CDR1 and CDR2: SGHRS, YFSETQ. This CDR3 contains 16 residues. Trimming pared 4 bases from V and 0 bases from J, leaving 14 bases between. CDR3 sequence (DNA): TGCGCCAGCAGCCCCGTGGGGGGAGACTCTGGAAACACCATATATTTT. This translates into CASSPVGGDSGNTIYF.

A few counts support this clone. The J gene is TRBJ1-1, the V gene TRBV5-1; no definite D call. Germline V CDR1 and CDR2: SGHRS, YFSETQ. The CDR3 has 14 amino acids. V lost 4 bases to trimming and J lost 5 bases, with 15 bases between them. The CDR3 sequence: CASSLGRGGTEAFF. CDR3 coding DNA: TGCGCCAGCAGCCTGGGCCGGGGAGGAACTGAAGCTTTCTTT.

This clone was observed once. V and J are TRBV6-5 and TRBJ2-3, with D possibly matching TRBD2 (7 bases). The CDR3 contains 13 residues. The germline gives CDR1 MNHEY, CDR2 SVGAGI. V was cut by 6 bases and J by 2 bases, with 9 bases left in between. Here the CDR3 DNA reads TGTGCCAGCAGGCGGGGGCTCACAGATACGCAGTATTTT. Protein sequence: CASRRGLTDTQYF.

The chain links TRBV4-3 to TRBJ2-5; the D call may be TRBD1 or TRBD2 (5 bases each). This CDR3 is built from 13 residues. Trimming removed 5 bases from V and 1 base from J, with 8 bases in between. From germline, CDR1 is LGHNA and CDR2 YSLEER. CDR3 region: CASSRDLQETQYF. The CDR3 coding sequence is TGCGCCAGCAGCAGGGACCTCCAAGAGACCCAGTACTTC.

This chain connects TRBV5-8 to TRBJ2-1; 9 bases line up with TRBD1. The germline gives CDR1 SGHTS, CDR2 YDEGEE. The CDR3 spans 16 residues. Trimming cost V 2 bases and J 7 bases; bases outside gene matches: 10. DNA of the CDR3: TGTGCCAGCAGCTTACGGGACAGGGAGGTCGGTAATGAGCAGTTCTTC. It encodes CASSLRDREVGNEQFF.

V and J are TRBV19 and TRBJ2-2; tentatively, D is TRBD2 (5 bases). Germline CDR1 reads LNHDA; CDR2 reads SQIVND (reference sequence). CDR3 length: 15 residues. V was shortened by 3 bases and J by 5 bases, with 13 bases between the two germline ends. CDR3 in DNA: TGTGCCAGTAGTATGCCGGGAAGTGGGACCGGGGAGCTGTTTTTT. Amino acid sequence: CASSMPGSGTGELFF.

This clone has a handful of counts. V and J are TRBV4-3 and TRBJ1-1, with 7 bases matching TRBD1. Germline V gene data show CDR1 as LGHNA and CDR2 as YSLEER. With V trimmed by 4 bases and J by 3 bases, 11 bases remained unmatched. This CDR3 has 16 residues. As DNA, the CDR3 is TGCGCCAGCAGCCGGCAAACAGGGGCGACTCACACTGAAGCTTTCTTT. This gives the protein CASSRQTGATHTEAFF.